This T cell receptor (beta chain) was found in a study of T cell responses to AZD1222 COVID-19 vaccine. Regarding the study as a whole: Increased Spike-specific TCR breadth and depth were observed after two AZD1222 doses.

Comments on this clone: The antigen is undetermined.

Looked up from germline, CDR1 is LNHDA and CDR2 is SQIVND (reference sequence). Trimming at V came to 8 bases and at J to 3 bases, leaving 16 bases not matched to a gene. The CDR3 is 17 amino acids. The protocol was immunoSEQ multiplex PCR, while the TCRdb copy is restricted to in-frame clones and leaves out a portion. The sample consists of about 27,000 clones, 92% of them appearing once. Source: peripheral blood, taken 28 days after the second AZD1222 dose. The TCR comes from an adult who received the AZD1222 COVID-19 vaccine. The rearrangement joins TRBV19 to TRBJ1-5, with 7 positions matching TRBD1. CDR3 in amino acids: CASAVGQNFFLNQPQHF. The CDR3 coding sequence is TGTGCCAGTGCAGTGGGACAGAACTTCTTTCTCAATCAGCCCCAGCATTTT.